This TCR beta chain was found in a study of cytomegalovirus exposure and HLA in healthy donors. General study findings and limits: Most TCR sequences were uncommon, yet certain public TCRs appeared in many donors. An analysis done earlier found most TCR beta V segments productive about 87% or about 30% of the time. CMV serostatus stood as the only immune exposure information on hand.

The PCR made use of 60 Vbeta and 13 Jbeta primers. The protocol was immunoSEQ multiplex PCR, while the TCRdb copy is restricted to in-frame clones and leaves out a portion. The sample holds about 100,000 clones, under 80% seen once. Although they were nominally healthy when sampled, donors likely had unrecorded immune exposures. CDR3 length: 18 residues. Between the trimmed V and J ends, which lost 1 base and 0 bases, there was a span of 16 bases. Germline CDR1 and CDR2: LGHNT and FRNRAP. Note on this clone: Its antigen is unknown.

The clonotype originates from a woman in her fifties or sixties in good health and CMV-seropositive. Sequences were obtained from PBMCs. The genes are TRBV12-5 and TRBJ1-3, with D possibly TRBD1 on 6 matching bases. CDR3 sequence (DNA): TGTGCTAGTGGTTTGGGTGAAGGACAGCTTATCTCTGGAAACACCATATATTTT. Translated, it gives CASGLGEGQLISGNTIYF.